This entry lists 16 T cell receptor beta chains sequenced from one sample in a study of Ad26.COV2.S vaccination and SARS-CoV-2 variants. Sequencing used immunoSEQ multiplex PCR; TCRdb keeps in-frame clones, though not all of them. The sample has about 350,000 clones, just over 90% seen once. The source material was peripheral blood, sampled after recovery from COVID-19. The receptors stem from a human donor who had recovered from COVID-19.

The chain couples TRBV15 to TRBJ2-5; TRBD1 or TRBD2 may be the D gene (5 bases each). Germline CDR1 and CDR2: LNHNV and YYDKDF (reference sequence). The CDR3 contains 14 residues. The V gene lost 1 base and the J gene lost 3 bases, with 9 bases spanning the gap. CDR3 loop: CATSRARGEETQYF. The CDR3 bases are TGTGCCACCAGCAGAGCGAGGGGTGAAGAGACCCAGTACTTC.

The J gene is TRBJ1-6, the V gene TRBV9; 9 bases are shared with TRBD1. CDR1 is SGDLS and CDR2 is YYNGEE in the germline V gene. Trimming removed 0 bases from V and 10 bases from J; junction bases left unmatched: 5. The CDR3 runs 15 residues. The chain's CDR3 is CASSVAWTGVSPLHF. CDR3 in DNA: TGTGCCAGCAGCGTAGCTTGGACAGGGGTGTCACCCCTCCACTTT.

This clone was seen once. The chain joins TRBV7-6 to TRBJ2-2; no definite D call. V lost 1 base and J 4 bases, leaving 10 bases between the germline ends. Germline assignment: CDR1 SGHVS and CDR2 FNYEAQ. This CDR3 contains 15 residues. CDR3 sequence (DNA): TGTGCCAGCAGCTTAGAAGTTAGGGCCACCGGGGAGCTGTTTTTT. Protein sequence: CASSLEVRATGELFF. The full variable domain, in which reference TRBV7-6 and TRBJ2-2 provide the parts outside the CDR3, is GAGVSQSPRYKVTKRGQDVALRCDPISGHVSLYWYRQALGQGPEFLTYFNYEAQQDKSGLPNDRFSAERPEGSISTLTIQRTEQRDSAMYRCASSLEVRATGELFFGEGSRLTVL.

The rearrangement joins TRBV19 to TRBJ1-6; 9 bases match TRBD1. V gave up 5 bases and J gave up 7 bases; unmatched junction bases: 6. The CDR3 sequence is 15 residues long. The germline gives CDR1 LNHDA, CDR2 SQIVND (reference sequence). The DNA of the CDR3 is TGTGCCAGTAGTTCGACCGGGACAGGGAATTCACCCCTCCACTTT. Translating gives CASSSTGTGNSPLHF.

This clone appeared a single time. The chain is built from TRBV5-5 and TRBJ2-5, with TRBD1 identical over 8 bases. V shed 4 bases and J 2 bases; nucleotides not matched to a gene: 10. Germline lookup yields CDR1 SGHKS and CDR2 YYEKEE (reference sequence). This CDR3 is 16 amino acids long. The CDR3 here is CASSLLHRGSQETQYF. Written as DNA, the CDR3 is TGTGCCAGCAGCCTCCTACACAGGGGGTCACAAGAGACCCAGTACTTC.

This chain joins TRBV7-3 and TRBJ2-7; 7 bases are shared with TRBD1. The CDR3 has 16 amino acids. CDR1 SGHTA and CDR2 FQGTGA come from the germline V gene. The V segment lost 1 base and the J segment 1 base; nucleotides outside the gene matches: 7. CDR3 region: CASSLRGGEVSYEQYF. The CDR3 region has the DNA TGTGCCAGCAGCTTAAGAGGGGGCGAGGTATCCTACGAGCAGTACTTC.

CDR3 in DNA: TGTGCCAGCAGTTGGGCTAGCGGGGGCCTAGATGTCTACGAGCAGTACTTC. Amino acids: CASSWASGGLDVYEQYF. This chain connects TRBV2 to TRBJ2-7; 10 bases fit TRBD2. V shed 5 bases, J shed 3 bases, and the junction held 13 bases outside the gene matches. This CDR3 region has 17 residues. The germline V gene has CDR1 SNHLY and CDR2 FYNNEI.

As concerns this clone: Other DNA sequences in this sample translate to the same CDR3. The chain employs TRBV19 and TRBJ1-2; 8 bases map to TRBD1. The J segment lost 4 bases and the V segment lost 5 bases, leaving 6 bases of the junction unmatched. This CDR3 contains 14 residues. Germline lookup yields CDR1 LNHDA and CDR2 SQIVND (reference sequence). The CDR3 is CASSPGTGSYGYTF. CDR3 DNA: TGTGCCAGTAGTCCAGGGACAGGCAGCTATGGCTACACCTTC.

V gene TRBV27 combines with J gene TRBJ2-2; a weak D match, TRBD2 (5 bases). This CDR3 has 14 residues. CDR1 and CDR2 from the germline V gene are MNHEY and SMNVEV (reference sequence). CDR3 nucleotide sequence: TGTGCGAGCGGCGTCAGGAAGAACACCGGGGAGCTGTTTTTT. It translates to CASGVRKNTGELFF.

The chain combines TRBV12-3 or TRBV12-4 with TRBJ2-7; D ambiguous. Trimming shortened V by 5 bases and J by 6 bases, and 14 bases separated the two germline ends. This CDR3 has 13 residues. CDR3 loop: CASSPTKGVEQYF. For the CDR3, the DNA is TGTGCCAGCAGTCCGACAAAAGGCGTCGAGCAGTACTTC.

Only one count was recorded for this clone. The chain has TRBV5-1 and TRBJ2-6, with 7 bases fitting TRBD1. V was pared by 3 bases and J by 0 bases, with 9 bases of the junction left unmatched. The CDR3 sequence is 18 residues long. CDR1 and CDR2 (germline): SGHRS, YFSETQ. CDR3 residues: CASSSWGTAGSGANVLTF. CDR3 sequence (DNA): TGCGCCAGCAGCTCGTGGGGGACAGCCGGCTCTGGGGCCAACGTCCTGACTTTC.

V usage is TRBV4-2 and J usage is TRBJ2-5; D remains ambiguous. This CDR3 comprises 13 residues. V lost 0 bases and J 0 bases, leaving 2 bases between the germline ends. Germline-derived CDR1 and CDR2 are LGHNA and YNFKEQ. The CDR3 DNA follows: TGTGCCAGCAGCCAAGATTACCAAGAGACCCAGTACTTC. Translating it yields CASSQDYQETQYF.

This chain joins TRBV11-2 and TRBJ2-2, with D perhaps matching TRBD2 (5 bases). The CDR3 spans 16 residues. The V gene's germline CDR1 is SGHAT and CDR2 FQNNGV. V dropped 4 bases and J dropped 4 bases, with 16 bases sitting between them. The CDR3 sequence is CASSSEVLLGTGELFF. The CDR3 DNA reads TGTGCCAGCAGCTCGGAGGTCCTTCTGGGCACCGGGGAGCTGTTTTTT.

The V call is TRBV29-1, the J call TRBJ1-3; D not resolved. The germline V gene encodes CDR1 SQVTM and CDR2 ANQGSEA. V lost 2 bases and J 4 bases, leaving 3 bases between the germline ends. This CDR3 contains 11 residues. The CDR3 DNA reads TGCAGCGTTGAAAAAGGAAACACCATATATTTT. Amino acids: CSVEKGNTIYF.

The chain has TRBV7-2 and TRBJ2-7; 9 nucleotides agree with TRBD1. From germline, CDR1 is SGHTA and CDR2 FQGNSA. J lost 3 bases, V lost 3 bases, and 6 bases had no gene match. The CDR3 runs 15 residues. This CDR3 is CASSFAGTGIYEQYF. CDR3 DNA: TGTGCCAGCAGCTTTGCCGGGACAGGGATCTACGAGCAGTACTTC. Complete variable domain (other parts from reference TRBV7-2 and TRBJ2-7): GAGVSQSPSNKVTEKGKDVELRCDPISGHTALYWYRQSLGQGLEFLIYFQGNSAPDKSGLPSDRFSAERTGGSVSTLTIQRTQQEDSAVYLCASSFAGTGIYEQYFGPGTRLTVT.

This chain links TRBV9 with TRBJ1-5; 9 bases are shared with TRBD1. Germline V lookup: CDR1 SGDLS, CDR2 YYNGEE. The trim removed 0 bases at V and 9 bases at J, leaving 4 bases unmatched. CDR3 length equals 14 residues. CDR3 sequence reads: CASSVGDRDSPQHF. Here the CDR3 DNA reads TGTGCCAGCAGCGTAGGGGACAGGGATTCGCCCCAGCATTTT. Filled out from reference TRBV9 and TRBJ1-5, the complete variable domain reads DSGVTQTPKHLITATGQRVTLRCSPRSGDLSVYWYQQSLDQGLQFLIQYYNGEERAKGNILERFSAQQFPDLHSELNLSSLELGDSALYFCASSVGDRDSPQHFGDGTRLSIL.